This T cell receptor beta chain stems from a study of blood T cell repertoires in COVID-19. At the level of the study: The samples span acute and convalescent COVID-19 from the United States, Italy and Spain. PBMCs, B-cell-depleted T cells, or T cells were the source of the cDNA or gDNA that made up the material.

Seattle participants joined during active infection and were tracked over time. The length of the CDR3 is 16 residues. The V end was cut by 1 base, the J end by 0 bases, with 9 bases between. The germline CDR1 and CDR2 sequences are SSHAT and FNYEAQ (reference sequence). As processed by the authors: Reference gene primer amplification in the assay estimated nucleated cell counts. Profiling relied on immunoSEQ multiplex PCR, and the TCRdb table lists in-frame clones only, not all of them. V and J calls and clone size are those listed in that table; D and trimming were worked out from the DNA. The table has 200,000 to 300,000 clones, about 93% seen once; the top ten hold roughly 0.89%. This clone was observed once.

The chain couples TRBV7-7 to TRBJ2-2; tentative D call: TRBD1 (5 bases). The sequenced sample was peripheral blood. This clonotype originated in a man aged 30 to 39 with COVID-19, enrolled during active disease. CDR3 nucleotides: TGTGCCAGCAGCTTAGGTATAGGGGCGAACACCGGGGAGCTGTTTTTT. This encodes CASSLGIGANTGELFF.